The 32 T cell receptor beta chains reported below all come from one sample, sequenced in a study of shared clonotypes between healthy human individuals. Terminally differentiated effector memory CD45RA+ cells were excluded by CCR7 positive selection of CD45RO-negative cells. Sequencing was performed with immunoSEQ multiplex PCR; in TCRdb, only in-frame clones are kept and a portion is missing. The profile shows approximately 810,000 clones, approximately 92% of them singletons. The material sequenced was naive CD8+ T cells sorted from blood. These receptors were collected from a man aged 25-40 years in good health.

J is TRBJ2-1 and V is TRBV27, with D perhaps given as TRBD1 or TRBD2 (5 bases each). The CDR3 length is 14 residues. V was pared by 6 bases and J by 8 bases, with 17 bases between. The germline V gene has CDR1 MNHEY and CDR2 SMNVEV (reference sequence). CDR3 region: CASRGDLNWYEQFF. The CDR3 coding sequence is TGTGCCAGCAGGGGGGACCTGAACTGGTATGAGCAGTTCTTC.

The chain carries TRBV28 and TRBJ1-3; D gene ambiguous. The CDR3 spans 16 residues. The V gene lost 2 bases and the J gene lost 3 bases, with 14 bases spanning the gap. Per germline, CDR1 MDHEN and CDR2 SYDVKM. The chain's CDR3 is CASSLRRVRVGNTIYF. For the CDR3, the DNA is TGTGCCAGCAGTTTAAGGAGGGTTCGGGTTGGAAACACCATATATTTT.

This chain uses TRBV7-3 with TRBJ2-1; TRBD2 matches at 8 bases. CDR1 and CDR2 from the germline V gene are SGHTA and FQGTGA. The CDR3 covers 17 residues. Trimming took 5 bases from V and 8 from J; bases not matched to a gene: 17. CDR3 nucleotides: TGTGCCAGCAGCCACAACCCCGGGACTAGATATAGTGATGAGCAGTTCTTC. This encodes CASSHNPGTRYSDEQFF.

The chain employs TRBV11-2 and TRBJ2-3; 11 bases match TRBD2. This CDR3 region has 16 residues. J gave up 5 bases and V 4 bases, and 8 bases lay outside the gene matches. Germline V CDR1 and CDR2: SGHAT, FQNNGV. The CDR3 region is CASSSGGLAGLDTQYF. In DNA form, the CDR3 reads TGTGCCAGCAGCTCAGGAGGACTAGCGGGTTTAGATACGCAGTATTTT.

This chain links TRBV4-2 with TRBJ2-6; 14 nucleotides match TRBD2. The trim removed 4 bases at V and 3 bases at J, leaving 8 bases unmatched. Germline loops: CDR1 LGHNA, CDR2 YNFKEQ. The length of the CDR3 is 19 residues. Here the CDR3 reads CASSRAGTSGSFGANVLTF. For the CDR3, the DNA is TGTGCCAGCAGCCGCGCCGGGACTAGCGGGAGTTTTGGGGCCAACGTCCTGACTTTC.

This rearrangement joins TRBV7-9 to TRBJ2-3; D is perhaps TRBD1 or TRBD2 (5 bases each). Trimming cost V 8 bases and J 5 bases, with 17 bases left between them. The CDR3 length is 14 residues. Germline V gene data show CDR1 as SEHNR and CDR2 as FQNEAQ (reference sequence). The CDR3 here is CASPEGPPEDTQYF. The CDR3 DNA is TGTGCCAGCCCAGAGGGACCCCCGGAAGATACGCAGTATTTT.

This clone was detected a few times. The chain joins TRBV11-2 to TRBJ1-2, with D unresolved. Germline values: CDR1 SGHAT, CDR2 FQNNGV. The CDR3 length is 15 residues. V lost 7 bases to trimming and J lost 2 bases, with 17 bases between them. The CDR3, as DNA: TGTGCCAGCACCACGGGCAGGCGTCGGAACTATGGCTACACCTTC. Its protein product is CASTTGRRRNYGYTF. The full variable domain, rest sourced from reference TRBV11-2 and TRBJ1-2, is EAGVAQSPRYKIIEKRQSVAFWCNPISGHATLYWYQQILGQGPKLLIQFQNNGVVDDSQLPKDRFSAERLKGVDSTLKIQPAKLEDSAVYLCASTTGRRRNYGYTFGSGTRLTVV.

The chain recombines TRBV29-1 with TRBJ2-3; 13 positions match TRBD2. The CDR3 extends over 14 amino acids. V shed 6 bases, J shed 3 bases, and the junction held 3 bases outside the gene matches. Germline V gives CDR1 SQVTM, CDR2 ANQGSEA. The CDR3 DNA sequence: TGCAGCGTCGGGGGACTAGCGGGAACAGATACGCAGTATTTT. Translation gives CSVGGLAGTDTQYF.

The genes are TRBV5-6 and TRBJ1-5; a possible D gene is TRBD1 (6 bases). Germline V gene sequence: CDR1 SGHDT, CDR2 YYEEEE. The CDR3 runs to 15 residues. Trimming left V 3 bases short and J 0 bases short, with 10 bases between. CDR3 sequence reads: CASSSTGYSNQPQHF. In DNA, the CDR3 is TGTGCCAGCAGCTCTACAGGGTATAGCAATCAGCCCCAGCATTTT.

The chain carries TRBV15 and TRBJ2-5; 9 positions agree with TRBD1. Germline V gene data show CDR1 as LNHNV and CDR2 as YYDKDF (reference sequence). V lost 0 bases and J lost 7; bases outside the gene matches: 12. The CDR3 length is 17 residues. The DNA for the CDR3 is TGTGCCACCAGCAGAGAGGCTACCGGGACAGGGAGGGGGACCCAGTACTTC. Translation gives CATSREATGTGRGTQYF.

The CDR3 loop is CASSRDTDMTTDTQYF. The DNA of the CDR3 is TGTGCCAGCAGCCGGGACACTGACATGACCACAGATACGCAGTATTTT. This chain links TRBV2 with TRBJ2-3; tentative D call: TRBD1 (6 bases). This CDR3 contains 16 residues. Germline CDR1 SNHLY, CDR2 FYNNEI. V lost 6 bases to trimming and J lost 2 bases, with 18 bases between them.

The J gene is TRBJ1-5, the V gene TRBV28; the D gene is possibly TRBD1 (6 bases). Germline lookup yields CDR1 MDHEN and CDR2 SYDVKM. V lost 1 base and J lost 2, with 9 bases in between. The CDR3 totals 15 residues. Written as DNA, the CDR3 is TGTGCCAGCAGTTTATATTCAGGGGGCAATCAGCCCCAGCATTTT. As protein: CASSLYSGGNQPQHF.

This chain links TRBV6-1 with TRBJ2-1; D is possibly TRBD1 (6 bases). V was pared by 6 bases and J by 4 bases, with 10 bases between. CDR1 and CDR2 from the germline V gene are MNHNS and SASEGT. The CDR3 loop spans 13 amino acids. As DNA, the CDR3 is TGTGCCAGCAGGATCGGACAGTACAATGAGCAGTTCTTC. This encodes CASRIGQYNEQFF.

This rearrangement joins TRBV2 to TRBJ2-4; TRBD1 might be the D (6 bases). Germline-derived CDR1 and CDR2 are SNHLY and FYNNEI. The V and J ends lost 8 bases and 0 bases respectively, with 11 bases between them. This CDR3 has 14 residues. The chain's CDR3 is CASEDSLAKNIQYF. CDR3 DNA: TGTGCCAGCGAGGACAGCTTAGCCAAAAACATTCAGTACTTC.

This chain uses TRBV14 with TRBJ2-7, with 12 nucleotides matching TRBD2. V shed 0 bases, J shed 3 bases, and the junction held 3 bases outside the gene matches. Germline V lookup: CDR1 SGHDN, CDR2 FVKESK. The CDR3 covers 16 residues. The CDR3, as DNA: TGTGCCAGCAGCCAAGATCTGGGACTAGCGGGCTACGAGCAGTACTTC. This encodes CASSQDLGLAGYEQYF.

The V and J genes are TRBV7-6 and TRBJ2-2, with TRBD2 as a possible D gene (5 bases). Germline V gives CDR1 SGHVS, CDR2 FNYEAQ. V was trimmed by 5 bases and J by 0 bases, leaving 16 bases between them. The CDR3 is 17 amino acids. The CDR3 spells CASSPLPGRPNTGELFF. CDR3 coding DNA: TGTGCCAGCAGCCCTCTTCCGGGGAGACCGAACACCGGGGAGCTGTTTTTT.

In this sample, this clone turned up a few times. The chain recombines TRBV12-5 with TRBJ2-3, with 7 bases that match TRBD1. The ends lost 6 bases at V and 5 bases at J; junction bases unmatched: 11. The germline V gene has CDR1 LGHNT and CDR2 FRNRAP. CDR3 size: 15 residues. The CDR3: CASGETGSSGDTQYF. The CDR3 coding sequence is TGTGCTAGTGGAGAGACAGGGTCATCCGGAGATACGCAGTATTTT.

This clone was detected only once. The sample has other DNA sequences that encode this CDR3 too. The V call is TRBV7-9, the J call TRBJ2-7; D not resolved. CDR3 length equals 12 residues. CDR1 is SEHNR and CDR2 is FQNEAQ in the germline V gene (reference sequence). Trimming shortened V by 3 bases and J by 4 bases, and 7 bases separated the two germline ends. Here the CDR3 DNA reads TGTGCCAGCAGCTTTGCAGTGTACGAGCAGTACTTC. Amino acids: CASSFAVYEQYF.

This rearrangement joins TRBV25-1 to TRBJ2-5; weak D call: TRBD1 (6 bases). CDR3 size: 14 residues. Trimming pared 3 bases from V and 2 bases from J, leaving 10 bases between. CDR1 and CDR2 (germline): MGHDK, SYGVNS. In DNA form, the CDR3 reads TGTGCCAGCAGTGAGTGGCAGGGGCAAGAGACCCAGTACTTC. Its protein product is CASSEWQGQETQYF.

The V call is TRBV10-3, the J call TRBJ1-1; D is possibly TRBD1 (5 bases). The CDR3 sequence is 14 residues long. Germline values: CDR1 ENHRY, CDR2 SYGVKD. V lost 6 bases, J lost 3 bases, and 14 bases lay in between. The CDR3 DNA follows: TGTGCCATCAGAGCAGGGCCACCCGACACTGAAGCTTTCTTT. Translating gives CAIRAGPPDTEAFF.

In its sample, this clone was seen once. The chain couples TRBV20-1 to TRBJ1-5, with D unclear. This CDR3 contains 10 residues. V was pared by 5 bases and J by 4 bases, with 3 bases between. CDR1 and CDR2 (germline): DFQATT, SNEGSKA (reference sequence). The CDR3 here is CSAANQPQHF. CDR3 coding DNA: TGCAGTGCTGCTAATCAGCCCCAGCATTTT.

The chain joins TRBV7-6 to TRBJ2-7, with D tentatively TRBD1 or TRBD2 (6 bases each). V lost 0 bases and J 4 bases, leaving 10 bases between the germline ends. CDR1 SGHVS and CDR2 FNYEAQ come from the germline V gene. The CDR3 loop spans 14 amino acids. In DNA, the CDR3 is TGTGCCAGCAGCTTAGCACCGGGGGCGTACGAGCAGTACTTC. This sequence encodes CASSLAPGAYEQYF.

The count of this clone is one. The chain uses TRBV19 and TRBJ2-1; 14 nucleotides agree with TRBD2. The CDR3 loop spans 20 amino acids. Germline V gene sequence: CDR1 LNHDA, CDR2 SQIVND (reference sequence). V dropped 3 bases and J dropped 2; count of bases not matched to a gene: 12. The CDR3 reads CASSIPKTSGRAGPYNEQFF. Here the CDR3 DNA reads TGTGCCAGTAGTATCCCCAAGACTAGCGGGAGGGCCGGTCCCTACAATGAGCAGTTCTTC.

This chain links TRBV14 with TRBJ2-1; 8 bases fit TRBD2. In germline, CDR1 is SGHDN, CDR2 FVKESK. This CDR3 is built from 16 residues. V shed 4 bases, J shed 8 bases, and the junction held 13 bases outside the gene matches. This chain's CDR3 is CASSPLMSGSTDEQFF. In DNA, the CDR3 is TGTGCCAGCAGCCCTTTGATGAGCGGGAGTACGGATGAGCAGTTCTTC.

This chain joins TRBV27 and TRBJ2-5; D is perhaps TRBD1 (5 bases). This CDR3 contains 15 residues. Trimming shortened V by 4 bases and J by 1 base, and 13 bases separated the two germline ends. Germline V gene sequence: CDR1 MNHEY, CDR2 SMNVEV (reference sequence). In DNA, the CDR3 is TGTGCCAGCAGTTCCGTCGGACACAGCCAAGAGACCCAGTACTTC. Its translation: CASSSVGHSQETQYF.

The sample holds a few counts of this clone. The V call is TRBV4-1, the J call TRBJ2-3; no reliable D call. Looked up from germline, CDR1 is MGHRA and CDR2 is YSYEKL. With 1 base removed from V and 6 bases from J, the gap between germline ends came to 11 bases. This CDR3 spans 14 amino acids. CDR3 sequence: CASSQVPRSDTQYF. The CDR3 DNA reads as TGCGCCAGCAGCCAAGTTCCGAGGTCGGATACGCAGTATTTT.

CDR3 nucleotide sequence: TGTGCCAGCAGCTTAGGCAGGGGGACCGGGGAGCTGTTTTTT. As protein: CASSLGRGTGELFF. This chain uses TRBV13 with TRBJ2-2; TRBD1 agrees at 7 bases. The CDR3 is made up of 14 amino acids. Looked up from germline, CDR1 is PRHDT and CDR2 is FYEKMQ (reference sequence). Unmatched junction bases numbered 0, after V lost 0 bases and J lost 5 bases. The variable domain in full, completed from reference TRBV13 and TRBJ2-2, reads AAGVIQSPRHLIKEKRETATLKCYPIPRHDTVYWYQQGPGQDPQFLISFYEKMQSDKGSIPDRFSAQQFSDYHSELNMSSLELGDSALYFCASSLGRGTGELFFGEGSRLTVL.

This rearrangement joins TRBV7-9 to TRBJ1-1; TRBD1 matches at 9 bases. CDR3 size: 14 residues. The germline V gene encodes CDR1 SEHNR and CDR2 FQNEAQ (reference sequence). Losses at the gene ends were 8 bases for V and 3 bases for J; bases not matched to a gene: 7. CDR3 amino acids: CASASWTGDTEAFF. The DNA for the CDR3 is TGTGCCAGCGCCTCCTGGACAGGGGACACTGAAGCTTTCTTT. The full variable domain, its missing parts supplied by reference TRBV7-9 and TRBJ1-1, is DTGVSQNPRHKITKRGQNVTFRCDPISEHNRLYWYRQTLGQGPEFLTYFQNEAQLEKSRLLSDRFSAERPKGSFSTLEIQRTEQGDSAMYLCASASWTGDTEAFFGQGTRLTVV.

This chain joins TRBV29-1 and TRBJ1-2; the D gene is possibly TRBD1 (6 bases). Germline V CDR1 and CDR2: SQVTM, ANQGSEA. V was pared by 4 bases and J by 0 bases, with 9 bases between. The CDR3 is 13 residues long. CDR3 region: CSVAGTTNYGYTF. In DNA, the CDR3 is TGCAGCGTTGCCGGGACAACTAACTATGGCTACACCTTC.

The chain has TRBV27 and TRBJ1-1; D is perhaps TRBD1 (6 bases). V was trimmed by 3 bases and J by 5 bases, leaving 10 bases between them. This CDR3 spans 13 amino acids. CDR1 is MNHEY and CDR2 is SMNVEV in the germline V gene (reference sequence). The DNA of the CDR3 is TGTGCCAGCAGTTTGGCAACAGGGACTGAAGCTTTCTTT. Its protein is CASSLATGTEAFF.

The gene calls are TRBV4-2 and TRBJ2-7, with no clear D. The germline V gene has CDR1 LGHNA and CDR2 YNFKEQ. This CDR3 spans 15 amino acids. Between the trimmed V and J ends, which lost 1 base and 2 bases, there was a span of 12 bases. The DNA of the CDR3 is TGTGCCAGCAGCCAAGGCCTCGATATAACCTACGAGCAGTACTTC. Translating gives CASSQGLDITYEQYF.

The chain combines TRBV10-3 with TRBJ2-2; D might be TRBD2 (5 bases). V lost 6 bases and J lost 4, with 9 bases in between. The CDR3 is 13 amino acids. Germline CDR1 reads ENHRY; CDR2 reads SYGVKD. The CDR3 here is CAISSGVTGELFF. DNA for the CDR3: TGTGCCATCAGCTCCGGGGTCACCGGGGAGCTGTTTTTT.